Listed here are 3 T cell receptor beta chains from one sample, sequenced in a study of neurological immune-mediated disorders. The time point is: longitudinal time-point 1 (baseline). In TCRdb, the 5' RACE reads were re-called with MiXCR into one record per CDR3 protein. The repertoire holds under 90,000 distinct CDR3 sequences, with approximately 10% as singletons. The sequenced sample consisted of PBMCs. The receptor source for this set is a man aged 25 to 40 in good health.

For this clonotype: A read error may explain this, as a much larger clone is one base away. The rearrangement uses TRBV14 and TRBJ1-1; 8 nucleotides match TRBD1. Germline assignment: CDR1 SGHDN and CDR2 FVKESK. This CDR3 contains 17 residues. The V gene end was trimmed by 2 bases and the J gene end by 3 bases; junction bases not matched to a gene: 11. The chain's CDR3 is CASSQYDRGILDTEAFF. The CDR3 bases are TGTGCCAGCAGCCAATACGACAGGGGAATACTCGACACTGAAGCTTTCTTT.

This clonotype was recorded at least ten times. This rearrangement joins TRBV27 to TRBJ1-6, with no clear D. Trimming pared 7 bases from V and 9 bases from J, leaving 16 bases between. Germline CDR1 reads MNHEY; CDR2 reads SMNVEV (reference sequence). This CDR3 has 14 amino acids. CDR3 residues: CASKPSGYGSPLHF. DNA of the CDR3: TGTGCCAGCAAGCCGAGTGGGTACGGTTCACCCCTCCACTTT.

In this sample, this clonotype turned up many times. This chain uses TRBV27 with TRBJ2-3; 7 bases are a match to TRBD1. Germline assignment: CDR1 MNHEY and CDR2 SMNVEV (reference sequence). CDR3 length equals 12 residues. Losses at the gene ends were 5 bases for V and 7 bases for J; bases not matched to a gene: 3. As DNA, the CDR3 is TGTGCCAGCAGTCGGACAGGCTATACGCAGTATTTT. Its protein product is CASSRTGYTQYF.